Listed below are T cell receptor beta chains from one sample, sequenced in a study of blood T cell repertoires in COVID-19. Libraries were prepared by immunoSEQ multiplex PCR; TCRdb keeps only in-frame clonotypes and omits some of them. The sample has a few hundred thousand clones, about 91% seen once. Sample: peripheral blood. These receptors were collected from a woman aged 30 to 39 with COVID-19, enrolled during active disease. Each CDR3 is given without its conserved first and last residue.

v_call: TRBV4-2
cdr3_aa: ASSPGTGPTEKLF

v_call: TRBV19
cdr3_aa: ASSRDSSGNTIY

v_call: TRBV6-6
cdr3_aa: ASSQGQGIRLGAF

v_call: TRBV6-2/TRBV6-3
cdr3_aa: ASSYSARGNGYT

v_call: TRBV19
cdr3_aa: ASAPGANYGYT

v_call: TRBV5-5
cdr3_aa: ASSLGGLPYLNYGYT

v_call: TRBV29-1
cdr3_aa: SYWRDAHTEAF

v_call: TRBV6-5
cdr3_aa: ASRPRAVNYGYT

v_call: TRBV6-5
cdr3_aa: ASSYSTSSWELF

v_call: TRBV7-9
cdr3_aa: ASSLEQANTEAF

v_call: TRBV6-5
cdr3_aa: ASTQSGLAGDTQY

v_call: TRBV19
cdr3_aa: ASTPIFERGTDTQY

v_call: TRBV4-2
cdr3_aa: ASSHPRGVGAEAF

v_call: TRBV7-9
cdr3_aa: ASSLQGAQETQY

v_call: TRBV7-9
cdr3_aa: ASSQQSGGAGMNGELF

v_call: TRBV10-1
cdr3_aa: ASRTGYGELF

v_call: TRBV4-3
cdr3_aa: ASSQEWRGLLEQY

v_call: TRBV6-1
cdr3_aa: ASSDFRGYEQY

v_call: TRBV5-1
cdr3_aa: ASSLRQGTDTQY

v_call: TRBV25-1
cdr3_aa: ASSPPGNQPQH

v_call: TRBV7-9
cdr3_aa: ASSPRTLGGYT

v_call: TRBV28
cdr3_aa: ASSTGHPSNQPQH

v_call: TRBV11-2
cdr3_aa: ASSLWPGGHLGTQY

v_call: TRBV28
cdr3_aa: ASSPTVTNEKLF

v_call: TRBV10-3
cdr3_aa: AISESGLPAETQY

v_call: TRBV18
cdr3_aa: ASSPGASQETQY

v_call: TRBV6-6
cdr3_aa: ASSERATGTHGYT

v_call: TRBV12-3/TRBV12-4
cdr3_aa: ASGTARNQPQH

v_call: TRBV9
cdr3_aa: ASSDSGAQPQH

v_call: TRBV6-6
cdr3_aa: ASSYGQGMDTEAF

v_call: TRBV4-2
cdr3_aa: ASSPQTGATGELF

v_call: TRBV7-8
cdr3_aa: ASSLWDRGAEAF

v_call: TRBV27
cdr3_aa: ASSFTTPPDTQY

v_call: TRBV5-1
cdr3_aa: ASSFGGAYGYT

v_call: TRBV15
cdr3_aa: ATSKAPGQGYNEQF

v_call: TRBV23-1
cdr3_aa: ASRLNRGAEAF

v_call: TRBV19
cdr3_aa: ASASGTRGTGELF

v_call: TRBV19
cdr3_aa: ASSISQLDQPQH

v_call: TRBV9
cdr3_aa: ASSVGQSTGELF

v_call: TRBV19
cdr3_aa: ASRGTPRVESATNEKLF